This is a list of T cell receptor beta chains from one sample in a study of blood T cell repertoires in COVID-19. Assay used: immunoSEQ multiplex PCR; TCRdb lists only in-frame clones, some missing. In the table there are around 250,000 clones, around 88% of which are singletons. Sequenced: PBMCs or T cells enriched from blood (not recorded which). The receptors originated from a woman between 35 and 50 years old with acute COVID-19. The CDR3 runs from the conserved cysteine through the conserved F or W. D genes are given only for firm matches. The size entry is marked missing in some rows and otherwise reads once, few, many or a size class.

D gene: -; J gene: TRBJ2-7; V gene: TRBV5-1; clone size: -; CDR3 length: 13; CDR3 DNA: TGCGCCAGCAGACAGGGTGAGGGCTACGAGCAGTACTTC; CDR3 protein: CASRQGEGYEQYF
D gene: -; J gene: TRBJ2-1; V gene: TRBV18; clone size: -; CDR3 length: 12; CDR3 DNA: TGTGCCAGCTCACCACCGTTCGATGAGCAGTTCTTC; CDR3 protein: CASSPPFDEQFF
D gene: -; J gene: TRBJ1-3; V gene: TRBV9; clone size: -; CDR3 length: 15; CDR3 DNA: TGTGCCAGCAGTGGTGGGGGGATGTCTGGAAACACCATATATTTT; CDR3 protein: CASSGGGMSGNTIYF
D gene: TRBD1; J gene: TRBJ2-3; V gene: TRBV10-3; clone size: -; CDR3 length: 15; CDR3 DNA: TGTGCCACTAGACCGGGACAGGGGGCCCCAGATACGCAGTATTTT; CDR3 protein: CATRPGQGAPDTQYF
D gene: TRBD1; J gene: TRBJ1-2; V gene: TRBV18; clone size: -; CDR3 length: 16; CDR3 DNA: TGTGCCAGCTCACCGATACAGGGGCTTACTAACTATGGCTACACCTTC; CDR3 protein: CASSPIQGLTNYGYTF
D gene: -; J gene: TRBJ1-6; V gene: TRBV3-1/TRBV3-2; clone size: -; CDR3 length: 19; CDR3 DNA: TGTGCCAGCAGCCACGACCCTAGTCAAGGGAGCTCCTATAATTCACCCCTCCACTTT; CDR3 protein: CASSHDPSQGSSYNSPLHF
D gene: TRBD1; J gene: TRBJ1-5; V gene: TRBV2; clone size: few; CDR3 length: 13; CDR3 DNA: TGTGCCAGCAGTTCGACAGGGGCTCAGCCCCAGCATTTT; CDR3 protein: CASSSTGAQPQHF
D gene: TRBD1; J gene: TRBJ2-7; V gene: TRBV9; clone size: -; CDR3 length: 13; CDR3 DNA: TGTGCCAGCGGGACAGTGGACTCCTACGAGCAGTACTTC; CDR3 protein: CASGTVDSYEQYF
D gene: -; J gene: TRBJ1-1; V gene: TRBV10-3; clone size: -; CDR3 length: 16; CDR3 DNA: TGTGCCATCTTTTTTTTCTTCAGGGGCCTGTTTACTGAAGCTTTCTTT; CDR3 protein: CAIFFFFRGLFTEAFF
D gene: -; J gene: TRBJ1-5; V gene: TRBV28; clone size: -; CDR3 length: 16; CDR3 DNA: TGTGCCAGCAGTTTTCTTGTCCTCTATAGCAATCAGCCCCAGCATTTT; CDR3 protein: CASSFLVLYSNQPQHF
D gene: TRBD1; J gene: TRBJ2-2; V gene: TRBV5-6; clone size: -; CDR3 length: 16; CDR3 DNA: TGTGCCAGCAGCCCCATATATCAGGGGGCGACCGGGGAGCTGTTTTTT; CDR3 protein: CASSPIYQGATGELFF
D gene: -; J gene: TRBJ1-2; V gene: TRBV23-1; clone size: -; CDR3 length: 15; CDR3 DNA: TGCGCCAGCGCTCAATCAGTGGGGGCGCCGGGTGGCTACACCTTC; CDR3 protein: CASAQSVGAPGGYTF
D gene: -; J gene: TRBJ2-5; V gene: TRBV7-9; clone size: -; CDR3 length: 17; CDR3 DNA: TGTGCCAGCAGCTCGAGGGTCCGGCGGGTTCGACAAGAGACCCAGTACTTC; CDR3 protein: CASSSRVRRVRQETQYF
D gene: TRBD1; J gene: TRBJ1-2; V gene: TRBV19; clone size: -; CDR3 length: 12; CDR3 DNA: TGTGCCAGTAGCCGGGACAGGGGGCACCAAAACTTC; CDR3 protein: CASSRDRGHQNF
D gene: -; J gene: TRBJ1-1; V gene: TRBV14; clone size: -; CDR3 length: 13; CDR3 DNA: TGTGCCAGCAGCCAGGGGTGGGGCGTCGAAGCTTTCTTT; CDR3 protein: CASSQGWGVEAFF
D gene: TRBD1; J gene: TRBJ1-2; V gene: TRBV6-5; clone size: -; CDR3 length: 14; CDR3 DNA: TGTGCCAGCAGTTACTCTCGGACAGGGTTGGACGGCACCTTC; CDR3 protein: CASSYSRTGLDGTF
D gene: TRBD1; J gene: TRBJ2-7; V gene: TRBV6-4; clone size: -; CDR3 length: 13; CDR3 DNA: TGTGCCAGTACCGGGACAGAGCCCTACGAGCAGTACTTC; CDR3 protein: CASTGTEPYEQYF
D gene: TRBD1; J gene: TRBJ1-2; V gene: TRBV30; clone size: -; CDR3 length: 14; CDR3 DNA: TGTGCCTGGAGTGTAGGGGGCTCCTACTATGGCTACACCTTC; CDR3 protein: CAWSVGGSYYGYTF
D gene: -; J gene: TRBJ1-2; V gene: TRBV27; clone size: -; CDR3 length: 14; CDR3 DNA: TGTGCCAGCAGCCCAGGAGGGTCTAACTATGGCTACACCTTC; CDR3 protein: CASSPGGSNYGYTF
D gene: TRBD2; J gene: TRBJ2-5; V gene: TRBV13; clone size: once; CDR3 length: 17; CDR3 DNA: TGTGCCAGCAGCTTAGGCTGGCGCGGGAGGGCTCAGGAGACCCAGTACTTC; CDR3 protein: CASSLGWRGRAQETQYF
D gene: TRBD2; J gene: TRBJ2-3; V gene: TRBV5-1; clone size: -; CDR3 length: 16; CDR3 DNA: TGCGCCAGCAGTGCAGCGGGACCTTCTGGCACAGATACGCAGTATTTT; CDR3 protein: CASSAAGPSGTDTQYF
D gene: -; J gene: TRBJ1-2; V gene: TRBV12-3/TRBV12-4; clone size: -; CDR3 length: 13; CDR3 DNA: TGTGCCAGCAGTTTTCCCGGGAACTATGGCTACACCTTC; CDR3 protein: CASSFPGNYGYTF
D gene: -; J gene: TRBJ1-1; V gene: TRBV6-5; clone size: -; CDR3 length: 13; CDR3 DNA: TGTGCCAGCAGTCCAGGGGAGAACACTGAAGCTTTCTTT; CDR3 protein: CASSPGENTEAFF
D gene: TRBD1; J gene: TRBJ1-5; V gene: TRBV9; clone size: -; CDR3 length: 14; CDR3 DNA: TGTGCCAGCAGCCAAGGGACAGTGGATCAGCCCCAGCATTTT; CDR3 protein: CASSQGTVDQPQHF
D gene: -; J gene: TRBJ2-5; V gene: TRBV5-5; clone size: -; CDR3 length: 16; CDR3 DNA: TGTGCCAGCAGCTTGTCAGGGCAAACGGACCAAGAGACCCAGTACTTC; CDR3 protein: CASSLSGQTDQETQYF
D gene: -; J gene: TRBJ1-2; V gene: TRBV30; clone size: -; CDR3 length: 12; CDR3 DNA: TGTGCCTGGGAACAGGTGCTCTATGGCTACACCTTC; CDR3 protein: CAWEQVLYGYTF
D gene: -; J gene: TRBJ2-1; V gene: TRBV4-1; clone size: -; CDR3 length: 16; CDR3 DNA: TGCGCCAGCAGCCAAGAGCGGTATCCCTCCTACAATGAGCAGTTCTTC; CDR3 protein: CASSQERYPSYNEQFF
D gene: -; J gene: TRBJ2-5; V gene: TRBV5-5; clone size: -; CDR3 length: 14; CDR3 DNA: TGTGCCAGCAACCCGTGGGCAGAGCAAGAGACCCAGTACTTC; CDR3 protein: CASNPWAEQETQYF
D gene: -; J gene: TRBJ2-5; V gene: TRBV6-2/TRBV6-3; clone size: -; CDR3 length: 17; CDR3 DNA: TGTGCCAGCAGTTGGCCCCCTTTAGCGAATAATCAAGAGACCCAGTACTTC; CDR3 protein: CASSWPPLANNQETQYF
D gene: TRBD1; J gene: TRBJ1-4; V gene: TRBV7-9; clone size: few; CDR3 length: 14; CDR3 DNA: TGTGCCAGCAGCACCTCAGGGGGGAAGGAAAAACTGTTTTTT; CDR3 protein: CASSTSGGKEKLFF
D gene: TRBD2; J gene: TRBJ2-1; V gene: TRBV5-5; clone size: -; CDR3 length: 19; CDR3 DNA: TGTGCCAGCAGCTCAGGACTGACTCTCGGAAGGGCGGGAGTAAATGAGCAGTTCTTC; CDR3 protein: CASSSGLTLGRAGVNEQFF
D gene: TRBD2; J gene: TRBJ2-1; V gene: TRBV4-1; clone size: -; CDR3 length: 17; CDR3 DNA: TGCGCCAGCAGCCAAGACCCCGGGGGACTAGCAGACAATGAGCAGTTCTTC; CDR3 protein: CASSQDPGGLADNEQFF
D gene: TRBD1; J gene: TRBJ2-1; V gene: TRBV9; clone size: -; CDR3 length: 16; CDR3 DNA: TGTGCCAGCAGCGTAGAGGGACAGGGGACCTACAATGAGCAGTTCTTC; CDR3 protein: CASSVEGQGTYNEQFF
D gene: -; J gene: TRBJ1-2; V gene: TRBV6-1; clone size: -; CDR3 length: 18; CDR3 DNA: TGTGCCAGCAGTGAATCCCACTATGGCGGTGGCCGGGACTATGGCTACACCTTC; CDR3 protein: CASSESHYGGGRDYGYTF
D gene: TRBD1; J gene: TRBJ1-2; V gene: TRBV7-9; clone size: -; CDR3 length: 14; CDR3 DNA: TGTGCCAGCAGGGCCAGGGGGTCGCACTATGGCTACACCTTC; CDR3 protein: CASRARGSHYGYTF
D gene: TRBD1; J gene: TRBJ1-2; V gene: TRBV28; clone size: -; CDR3 length: 14; CDR3 DNA: TGTGCCAGCAAATCACCGGACAGGGTGGGTGGCTACACCTTC; CDR3 protein: CASKSPDRVGGYTF
D gene: TRBD1; J gene: TRBJ1-1; V gene: TRBV29-1; clone size: -; CDR3 length: 15; CDR3 DNA: TGCAGCGGCATACAGGGGGCGGCGCGGAACACTGAAGCTTTCTTT; CDR3 protein: CSGIQGAARNTEAFF
D gene: TRBD1; J gene: TRBJ2-3; V gene: TRBV4-1; clone size: -; CDR3 length: 15; CDR3 DNA: TGCGCCAGCAGCCAGTGGGACAGAGGCACAGATACGCAGTATTTT; CDR3 protein: CASSQWDRGTDTQYF
D gene: -; J gene: TRBJ2-5; V gene: TRBV3-1/TRBV3-2; clone size: -; CDR3 length: 14; CDR3 DNA: TGTGCCAGCAGCCAAGATTCGGCGGGGAAGACCCAGTACTTC; CDR3 protein: CASSQDSAGKTQYF
D gene: -; J gene: TRBJ1-6; V gene: TRBV7-2; clone size: once; CDR3 length: 16; CDR3 DNA: TGTGCCAGCAGCCCAAACCAGGGGATCATCAATTCACCCCTCCACTTT; CDR3 protein: CASSPNQGIINSPLHF
D gene: TRBD1; J gene: TRBJ1-1; V gene: TRBV30; clone size: -; CDR3 length: 11; CDR3 DNA: TGTGCCTGGGACAGGGACACTGAAGCTTTCTTT; CDR3 protein: CAWDRDTEAFF